The clone carrying this T cell receptor (beta chain) appeared a few times. Under the authors' procedure: The authors estimated nucleated cell counts from reference gene primer amplification. Some clones are missing from TCRdb's copy, which holds only in-frame ones; the method was immunoSEQ multiplex PCR. That table furnishes V, J and clone size, whereas the DNA furnished D and trimming. This sample has about 260,000 clones, with 80% to 90% found just once. The data stem from a study of blood T cell repertoires in COVID-19. Looking at the study overall: Both acute and convalescent COVID-19 samples were obtained from the United States, Italy and Spain. The analysed material was cDNA or gDNA that came from T cells, B-cell-depleted T cells, or PBMCs.

Seattle's cohort entered during active infection and was followed longitudinally. The CDR3 loop spans 15 amino acids. The V and J ends lost 3 bases and 6 bases, in that order; junction bases with no gene match: 6. CDR1 and CDR2 (germline): SGHNT, YENEEA. The receptor was isolated from a woman between 65 and 79 years old with COVID-19, enrolled during active disease. The sample comprised peripheral blood. The genes are TRBV11-3 and TRBJ2-1, with 9 bases aligning to TRBD2. The DNA for the CDR3 is TGTGCCAGCAGCTTTGGTAGCGGGGGCCCCAATGAGCAGTTCTTC. Translated: CASSFGSGGPNEQFF. The whole variable domain, filled in from reference TRBV11-3 and TRBJ2-1, reads EAGVVQSPRYKIIEKKQPVAFWCNPISGHNTLYWYLQNLGQGPELLIRYENEEAVDDSQLPKDRFSAERLKGVDSTLKIQPAELGDSAVYLCASSFGSGGPNEQFFGPGTRLTVL.